The following is a TCR beta chain sequence with its context. Its antigen is not identified. The data were taken from a study of graft-versus-host responses after intestinal transplantation. Clones were sequenced by immunoSEQ multiplex PCR, and TCRdb holds only the in-frame ones, with some missing. The sample shows nearly 90,000 clones, roughly 87% of them seen only once. The CDR3 runs 16 residues. Germline V gene lookup returns CDR1 SGHVS and CDR2 FQNEAQ. The ends lost 1 base at V and 8 bases at J; junction bases unmatched: 9. The input for sequencing was unstimulated CD8+ T cells sorted from spleen or lymph node cells, taken before intestinal transplant. This chain links TRBV7-8 with TRBJ2-1, with TRBD2 identical over 9 bases. This receptor was taken from a human donor who received an intestinal transplant. The CDR3 DNA follows: TGTGCCAGCAGCTTAGGGCTAGCGGGATATCTTGATGAGCAGTTCTTC. Amino acid sequence: CASSLGLAGYLDEQFF. The variable domain in full, completed from reference TRBV7-8 and TRBJ2-1, reads GAGVSQSPRYKVAKRGQDVALRCDPISGHVSLFWYQQALGQGPEFLTYFQNEAQLDKSGLPSDRFFAERPEGSVSTLKIQRTQQEDSAVYLCASSLGLAGYLDEQFFGPGTRLTVL.